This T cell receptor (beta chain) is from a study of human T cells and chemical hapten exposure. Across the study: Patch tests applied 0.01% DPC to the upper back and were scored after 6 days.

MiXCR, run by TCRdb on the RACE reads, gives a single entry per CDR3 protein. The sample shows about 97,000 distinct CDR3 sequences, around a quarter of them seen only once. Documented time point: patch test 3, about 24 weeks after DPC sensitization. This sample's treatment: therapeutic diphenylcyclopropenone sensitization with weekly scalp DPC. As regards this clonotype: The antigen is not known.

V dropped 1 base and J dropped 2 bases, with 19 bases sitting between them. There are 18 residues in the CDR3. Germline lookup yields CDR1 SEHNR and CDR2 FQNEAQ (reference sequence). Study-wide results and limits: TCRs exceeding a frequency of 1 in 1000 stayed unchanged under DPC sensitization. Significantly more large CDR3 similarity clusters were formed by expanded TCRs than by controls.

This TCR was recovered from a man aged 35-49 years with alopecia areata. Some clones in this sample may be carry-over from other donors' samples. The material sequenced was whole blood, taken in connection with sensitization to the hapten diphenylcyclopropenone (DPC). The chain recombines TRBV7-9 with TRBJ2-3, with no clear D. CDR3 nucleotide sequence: TGTGCCAGCAGCTTAGTCGTCAGCTTGAAAAACCACACAGATACGCAGTATTTT. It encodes CASSLVVSLKNHTDTQYF.